This T cell receptor (beta chain) was documented in a study of T cell responses to AZD1222 COVID-19 vaccine. As regards this clone: Its specificity is unknown.

Some clones are missing from TCRdb's copy, which holds only in-frame ones; the method was immunoSEQ multiplex PCR. The profile covers 25,000 or so clones, with around 87% appearing a single time and under 35% taken by the ten largest. Study outcomes and limitations: Among the donors, most were white British and more were female, and clonal diversity was possibly underestimated. Repertoires were obtained solely post-peak T cell response.

The sequences come from peripheral blood, collected 28 days after the second AZD1222 dose. The clonotype originates from an adult who received the AZD1222 COVID-19 vaccine.

The CDR3 sequence is CASSIASGANEKLFF. In DNA, the CDR3 is TGTGCCAGCAGCATCGCGTCGGGCGCGAATGAAAAACTGTTTTTT. The chain joins TRBV9 to TRBJ1-4; D remains ambiguous. The germline V gene encodes CDR1 SGDLS and CDR2 YYNGEE. V was pared by 4 bases and J by 5 bases, with 15 bases between. The CDR3 is 15 amino acids.